The rows below give T cell receptor beta chains drawn from one sample of a study of blood T cells in healthy people across ages. TCRdb called the 5' RACE reads again in MiXCR, with one record for every CDR3 protein. The repertoire holds about 620,000 distinct CDR3 sequences, with over 40% as singletons. The sequencing input was blood. Receptors originate from a woman at least 80 years old in good health. Both conserved end residues are part of each CDR3. A D gene is named only where the DNA matches it firmly. The listing skips clone size in some rows; elsewhere it reads once, few, many or a size class.

j_call v_call clone_size d_call cdr3_aa cdr3_nt
TRBJ2-7 TRBV20-1 many NA CSAKSLTGAYEQYF TGCAGTGCAAAGAGCCTTACCGGAGCGTACGAGCAGTACTTC
TRBJ1-1 TRBV7-6 few NA CASRGMGVAFF TGTGCCAGCCGGGGGATGGGAGTAGCTTTCTTT
TRBJ2-1 TRBV4-1 NA TRBD2 CASSQGSGGSYNEQFF TGCGCCAGCAGCCAAGGTAGCGGGGGCTCCTACAATGAGCAGTTCTTC
TRBJ1-2 TRBV11-2 NA NA CASSQDGNYGYTF TGTGCCAGCAGCCAGGACGGTAACTATGGCTACACCTTC
TRBJ2-7 TRBV20-1 NA NA CSVPGAAYEQYF TGCAGTGTTCCCGGGGCGGCCTACGAGCAGTACTTC
TRBJ1-2 TRBV28 NA NA CASETGNYGYTF TGTGCCAGCGAAACAGGGAACTATGGCTACACCTTC
TRBJ1-5 TRBV7-2 NA NA CASSLAVRNNQPQHF TGTGCCAGCAGCTTAGCCGTCAGAAACAATCAGCCCCAGCATTTT
TRBJ2-1 TRBV20-1 NA NA CSASQGINEQFF TGCAGTGCTAGCCAGGGTATTAATGAGCAGTTCTTC
TRBJ2-3 TRBV6-5 many TRBD2 CASSFQSGGASDTQYF TGTGCCAGCAGTTTTCAGAGCGGGGGGGCCTCAGATACGCAGTATTTT
TRBJ2-7 TRBV14 many TRBD2 CASSKRTSGSTSYEQYF TGTGCCAGCAGCAAAAGGACTAGCGGGAGTACTTCCTACGAGCAGTACTTC
TRBJ2-2 TRBV2 NA TRBD2 CASCGSGGADLTGELFF TGTGCCAGCTGCGGCAGCGGGGGGGCGGACCTCACCGGGGAGCTGTTTTTT
TRBJ2-1 TRBV12-3/TRBV12-4 once NA CASSQRATPGNKQFF TGTGCCAGCAGCCAAAGGGCTACCCCTGGCAATAAACAGTTCTTC
TRBJ2-3 TRBV7-2 many TRBD2 CASSRRGLAGGTDTQYF TGTGCCAGCAGCCGACGGGGACTAGCGGGAGGCACAGATACGCAGTATTTT
TRBJ1-4 TRBV29-1 many TRBD1 CSVGTAATNEKLFF TGCAGCGTAGGGACAGCAGCAACTAATGAAAAACTGTTTTTT
TRBJ2-2 TRBV2 few NA CASSGKGRNTGELFF TGTGCCAGCAGTGGAAAGGGAAGGAACACCGGGGAGCTGTTTTTT
TRBJ2-4 TRBV5-1 many TRBD2 CASSVDVRETFKNIQYF TGCGCCAGCAGCGTGGATGTGCGGGAGACGTTCAAAAACATTCAGTACTTC
TRBJ2-1 TRBV5-1 NA NA CASSPAGLNNEQFF TGCGCCAGCAGCCCTGCGGGGTTAAACAATGAGCAGTTCTTC
TRBJ2-7 TRBV12-3/TRBV12-4 NA TRBD2 CASRPAGGPYEQYF TGTGCCAGCCGCCCAGCGGGAGGGCCCTACGAGCAGTACTTC